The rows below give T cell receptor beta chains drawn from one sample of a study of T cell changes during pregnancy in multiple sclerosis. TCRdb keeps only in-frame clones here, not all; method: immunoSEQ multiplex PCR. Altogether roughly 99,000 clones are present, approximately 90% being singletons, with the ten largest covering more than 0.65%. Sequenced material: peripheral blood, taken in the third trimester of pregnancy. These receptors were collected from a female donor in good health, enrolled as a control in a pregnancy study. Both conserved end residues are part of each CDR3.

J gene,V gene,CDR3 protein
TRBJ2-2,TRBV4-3,CASSPGTGVTGELFF
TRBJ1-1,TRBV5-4,CASSVGQNTEAFF
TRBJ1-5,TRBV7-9,CASSEVSGPNQPQHF
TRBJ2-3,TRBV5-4,CASRAGGRKDTQYF
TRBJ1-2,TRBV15,CATSLAAYGYTF
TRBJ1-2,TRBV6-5,CASSPPGPGGLTF
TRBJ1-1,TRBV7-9,CASSPDLYRSNEAFF
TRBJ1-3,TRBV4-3,CASSPGSGASGNTIYF
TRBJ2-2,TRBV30,CAWRGQGGTGELFF
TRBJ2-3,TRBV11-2,CASSLFADTQYF
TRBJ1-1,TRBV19,CASTPGRGRTFDAEAFF
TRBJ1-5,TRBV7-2,CASSLTEASINQPQHF
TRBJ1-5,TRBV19,CASSRQGAQSQPQHF
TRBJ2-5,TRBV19,CASSIWAGGAETQYF
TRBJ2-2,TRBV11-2,CASSTVGSFVAGELFF
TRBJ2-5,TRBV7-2,CASSPRQELTQYF
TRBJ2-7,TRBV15,CATSRDGLDNEQYF
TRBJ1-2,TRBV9,CASSSQGLPGYTF
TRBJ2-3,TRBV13,CASSLRQGTDTQYF
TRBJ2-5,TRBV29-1,CSVRDRDQETQYF
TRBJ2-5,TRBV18,CASSPGSSGIQETQYF
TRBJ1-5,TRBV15,CATSKTGQIFNQPQHF
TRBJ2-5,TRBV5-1,CASSRDGVAGGQETQYF
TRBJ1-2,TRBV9,CASSVDRGGENYGYTF
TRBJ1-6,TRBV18,CASSPGQGSGSPLHF
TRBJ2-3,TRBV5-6,CASSLDRGVTDTQYF
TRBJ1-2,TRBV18,CASSSSPNYGYTF
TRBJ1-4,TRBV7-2,CASSPGGSEKLFF
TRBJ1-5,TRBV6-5,CASREDRGGQPQHF
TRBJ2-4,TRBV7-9,CASSRGGAGSQNIQYF
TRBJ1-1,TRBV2,CASSEGANTEAFF
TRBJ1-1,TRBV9,CASSGQPRNTEAFF
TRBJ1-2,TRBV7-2,CASSLGRGYGYTF
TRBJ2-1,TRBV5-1,CASSLRQGSNEQFF
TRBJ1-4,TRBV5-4,CASSKEGAGNEKLFF
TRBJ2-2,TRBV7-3,CASSSQGSGELFF
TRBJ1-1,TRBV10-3,CAISESHTGLNTEAFF